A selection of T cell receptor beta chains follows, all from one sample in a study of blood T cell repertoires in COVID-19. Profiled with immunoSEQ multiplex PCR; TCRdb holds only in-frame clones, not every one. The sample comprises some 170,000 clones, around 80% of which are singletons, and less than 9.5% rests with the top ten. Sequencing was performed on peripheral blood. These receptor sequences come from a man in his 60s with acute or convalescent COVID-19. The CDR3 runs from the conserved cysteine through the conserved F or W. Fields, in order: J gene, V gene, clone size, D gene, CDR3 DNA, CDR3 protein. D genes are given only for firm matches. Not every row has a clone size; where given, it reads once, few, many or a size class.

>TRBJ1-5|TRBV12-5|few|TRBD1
TGTGCTAGTGGTCCGGGACAGGGGGCTTGGCAGCCCCAGCATTTT
CASGPGQGAWQPQHF
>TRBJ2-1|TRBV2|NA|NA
TGTGCCAGCACCGAAAGGGGGTCCAGCCTACACAATGAGCAGTTCTTC
CASTERGSSLHNEQFF
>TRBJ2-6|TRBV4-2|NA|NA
TGTGCCAGCAGCCAACTTACAGCTTCTGGGGCCAACGTCCTGACTTTC
CASSQLTASGANVLTF
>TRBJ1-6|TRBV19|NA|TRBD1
TGTGCCAGTAGTATATTCCAGGGACAGGGGAATTCACCCCTCCACTTT
CASSIFQGQGNSPLHF
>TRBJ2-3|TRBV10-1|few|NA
TGCGCCAGCAGCAGGGGGGCGAGGGATACGCAGTATTTT
CASSRGARDTQYF
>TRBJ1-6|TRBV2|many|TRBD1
TGTGCCAGCACCCGCCAGGACAGGGGGCTAGTATGGCGTTCACCCCTCCACTTT
CASTRQDRGLVWRSPLHF
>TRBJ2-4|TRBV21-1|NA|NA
TGTGCCAGCAGCAGGACACGGCGACTCCAAAACATTCAGTACTTC
CASSRTRRLQNIQYF
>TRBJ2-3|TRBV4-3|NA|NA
TGCGCCAGCAGCCCCGAACCGTTAGGCACTAGAGATACGCAGTATTTT
CASSPEPLGTRDTQYF
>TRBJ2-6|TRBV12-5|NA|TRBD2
TGTGCTAGTGGTTTGAGGTTGTGGGATAGCGGGACCCGCTCTGGGGCCAACGTCCTGACTTTC
CASGLRLWDSGTRSGANVLTF
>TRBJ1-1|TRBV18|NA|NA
TGTGCCAGCTCACCTCAGGGGAACACTGAAGCTTTCTTT
CASSPQGNTEAFF
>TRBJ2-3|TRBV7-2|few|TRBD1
TGTGCCAGCACCCTGACAGGGTCTCTCACAGATACGCAGTATTTT
CASTLTGSLTDTQYF
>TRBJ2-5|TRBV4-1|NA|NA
TGCGCCAGCAGCCAAATTCTGTCGGGGGAAGAGACCCAGTACTTC
CASSQILSGEETQYF
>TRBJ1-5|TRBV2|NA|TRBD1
TGTGCCAGCGATACAGGGGGCGGCAATCAGCCCCAGCATTTT
CASDTGGGNQPQHF
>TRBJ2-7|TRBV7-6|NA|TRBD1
TGTGCCAGCAGCCCAGGGACAGGGGGGCCCTACGAGCAGTACTTC
CASSPGTGGPYEQYF
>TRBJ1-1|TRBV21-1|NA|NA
TGTGCCAGCAGCATCCCCTTGACAGGGAACACTGAAGCTTTCTTT
CASSIPLTGNTEAFF
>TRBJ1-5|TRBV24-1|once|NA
TGTGCCACCAGTGATTCGGACACCACGGATCAGCCCCAGCATTTT
CATSDSDTTDQPQHF
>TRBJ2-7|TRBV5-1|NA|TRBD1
TGCGCCAGCAGCTCCGGGACAGGGGTTTGGTCCTACGAGCAGTACTTC
CASSSGTGVWSYEQYF
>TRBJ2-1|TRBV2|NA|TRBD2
TGTGCCAGCAGTGTGAGACTAGCGGGGCACAATGAGCAGTTCTTC
CASSVRLAGHNEQFF
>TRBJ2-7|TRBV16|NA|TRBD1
TGTGCCAGCAGCCCTGACGACAGGGAATCCTACGAGCAGTACTTC
CASSPDDRESYEQYF
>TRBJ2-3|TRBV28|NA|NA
TGTGCCAGCAGTATTAACGCGGGGCGGACAGATACGCAGTATTTT
CASSINAGRTDTQYF
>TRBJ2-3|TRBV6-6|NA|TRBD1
TGTGCCAGCAGTGACAGGGGGCGGGGAGATACGCAGTATTTT
CASSDRGRGDTQYF
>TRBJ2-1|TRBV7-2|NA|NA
TGTGCCAGCAGCTTAGCGGGACTGGCCTACAATGAGCAGTTCTTC
CASSLAGLAYNEQFF
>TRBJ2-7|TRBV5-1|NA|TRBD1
TGCGCCAGCAGCCGCCGGGACAGAGAGGCTCAGCAGTACTTC
CASSRRDREAQQYF
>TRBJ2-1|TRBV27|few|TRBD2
TGTGCCAGCAGTTTGGGACTAGCGGGGGGGAGGAATGAGCAGTTCTTC
CASSLGLAGGRNEQFF
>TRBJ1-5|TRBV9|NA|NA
TGTGCCAGCAGCGTAAGCACCAACAATCAGCCCCAGCATTTT
CASSVSTNNQPQHF
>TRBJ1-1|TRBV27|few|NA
TGTGCCAGCAGTTTTCCAGGGGCCGAAGCTTTCTTT
CASSFPGAEAFF
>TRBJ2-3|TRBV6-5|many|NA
TGTGCCAGCAGTTACAAACGGAGCACAGATACGCAGTATTTT
CASSYKRSTDTQYF
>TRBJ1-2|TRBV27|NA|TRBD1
TGTGCCAGCAGCCAAGGACAGGGGGCTTGGAGCGGCTACACCTTC
CASSQGQGAWSGYTF
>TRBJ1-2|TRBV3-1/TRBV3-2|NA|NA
TGTGCCAGCGGTCAGGGGAACTATGGCTACACCTTC
CASGQGNYGYTF
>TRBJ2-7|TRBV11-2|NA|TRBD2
TGTGCCAGCAGCTTAGACCAGGGACGGGGGGCCTACGAGCAGTACTTC
CASSLDQGRGAYEQYF
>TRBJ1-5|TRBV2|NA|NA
TGTGCCAGCAGTGAACAGGCTCATCAGCCCCAGCATTTT
CASSEQAHQPQHF
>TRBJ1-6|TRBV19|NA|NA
TGTGCCAGTAGTATAGTGGCAGGGGAAAATTCACCCCTCCACTTT
CASSIVAGENSPLHF
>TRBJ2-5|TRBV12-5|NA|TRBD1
TGTGCTAGTGGTTCCACGGACAGGGGCCAAGAGACCCAGTACTTC
CASGSTDRGQETQYF
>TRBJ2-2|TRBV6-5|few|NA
TGTGCCAGCAGGAGAGTCGGGAGTACCGGGGAGCTGTTTTTT
CASRRVGSTGELFF
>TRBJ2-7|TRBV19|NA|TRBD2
TGTGCCAGTAGTATAATGGGCGGGGGTGGCTACGAGCAGTACTTC
CASSIMGGGGYEQYF
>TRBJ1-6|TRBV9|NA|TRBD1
TGTGCCAGCAGCCCTGCAGGGGGTGAGCATTCACCCCTCCACTTT
CASSPAGGEHSPLHF